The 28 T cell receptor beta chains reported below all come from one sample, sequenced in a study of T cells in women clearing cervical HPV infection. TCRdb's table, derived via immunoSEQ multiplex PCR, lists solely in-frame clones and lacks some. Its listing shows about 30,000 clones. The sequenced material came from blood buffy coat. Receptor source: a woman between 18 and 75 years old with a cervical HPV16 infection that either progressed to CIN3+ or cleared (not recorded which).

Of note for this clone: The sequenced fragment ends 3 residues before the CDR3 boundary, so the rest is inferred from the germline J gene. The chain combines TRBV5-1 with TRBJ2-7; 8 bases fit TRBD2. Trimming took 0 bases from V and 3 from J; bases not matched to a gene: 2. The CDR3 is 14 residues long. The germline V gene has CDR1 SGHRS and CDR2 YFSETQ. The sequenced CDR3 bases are TGCGCCAGCAGCTTGGCCGGGGGGGACTACGAG. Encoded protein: CASSLAGGDYE. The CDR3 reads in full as CASSLAGGDYEQYF.

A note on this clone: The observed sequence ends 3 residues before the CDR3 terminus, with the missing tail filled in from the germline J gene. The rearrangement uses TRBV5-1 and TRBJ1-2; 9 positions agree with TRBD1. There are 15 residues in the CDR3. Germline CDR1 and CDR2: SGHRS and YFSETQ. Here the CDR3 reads CASSTTGGSGVSYTF. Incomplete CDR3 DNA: TGCGCCAGCAGCACTACAGGGGGCTCGGGGGTAAGC.

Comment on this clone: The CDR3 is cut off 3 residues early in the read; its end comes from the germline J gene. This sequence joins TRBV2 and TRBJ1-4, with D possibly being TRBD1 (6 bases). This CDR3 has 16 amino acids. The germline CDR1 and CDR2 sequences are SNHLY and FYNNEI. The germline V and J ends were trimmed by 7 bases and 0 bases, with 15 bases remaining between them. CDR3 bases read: TGTGCCAGCACCGGACAGATTGTAGCAACTAATGAAAAA. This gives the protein CASTGQIVATNEK. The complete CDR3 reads CASTGQIVATNEKLFF.

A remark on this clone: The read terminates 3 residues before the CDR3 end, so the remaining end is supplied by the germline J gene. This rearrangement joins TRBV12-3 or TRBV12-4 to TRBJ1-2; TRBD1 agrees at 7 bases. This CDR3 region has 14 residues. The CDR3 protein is CASSPTTGLRGYTF. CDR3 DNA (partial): TGTGCCAGCAGCCCCACGACAGGGTTAAGGGGC.

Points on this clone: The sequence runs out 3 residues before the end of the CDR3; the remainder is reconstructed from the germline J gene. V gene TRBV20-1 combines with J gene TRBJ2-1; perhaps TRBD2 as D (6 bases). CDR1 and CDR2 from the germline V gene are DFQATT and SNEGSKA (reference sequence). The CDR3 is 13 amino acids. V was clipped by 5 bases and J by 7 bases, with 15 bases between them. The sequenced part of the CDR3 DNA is TGCAGTGCTTTAGGGACTCGAGTGAATGAG. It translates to CSALGTRVNE. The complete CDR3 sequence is CSALGTRVNEQFF.

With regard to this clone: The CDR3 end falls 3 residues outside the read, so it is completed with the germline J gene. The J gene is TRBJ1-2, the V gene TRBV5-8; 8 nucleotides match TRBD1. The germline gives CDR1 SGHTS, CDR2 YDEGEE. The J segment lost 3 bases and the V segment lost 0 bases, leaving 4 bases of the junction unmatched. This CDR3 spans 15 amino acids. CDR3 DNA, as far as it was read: TGTGCCAGCAGCTTGGAGAGGGGACAGGACTATGGC. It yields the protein CASSLERGQDYG. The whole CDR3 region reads CASSLERGQDYGYTF.

The covered CDR3 bases are TGTGCCAGCAGACTCCTAGCGGGAGGAGGCACAGATACG. Translation: CASRLLAGGGTDT. The CDR3 as a whole reads CASRLLAGGGTDTQYF. V gene TRBV2 combines with J gene TRBJ2-3; 11 nucleotides line up with TRBD2. Read coverage stops 3 residues before the CDR3 terminus; the germline J gene supplies the remainder. The CDR3 runs 16 residues. CDR1 and CDR2 from the germline V gene are SNHLY and FYNNEI. V shed 6 bases and J 1 base; nucleotides not matched to a gene: 6.

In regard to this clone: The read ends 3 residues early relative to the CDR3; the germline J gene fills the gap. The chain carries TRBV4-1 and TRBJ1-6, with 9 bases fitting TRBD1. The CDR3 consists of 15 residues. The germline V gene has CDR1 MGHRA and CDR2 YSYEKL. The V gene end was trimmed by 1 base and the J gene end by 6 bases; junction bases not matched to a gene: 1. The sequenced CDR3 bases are TGCGCCAGCAGCCAAGGGGGACAGGGTAATTCACCC. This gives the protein CASSQGGQGNSP. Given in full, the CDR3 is CASSQGGQGNSPLHF.

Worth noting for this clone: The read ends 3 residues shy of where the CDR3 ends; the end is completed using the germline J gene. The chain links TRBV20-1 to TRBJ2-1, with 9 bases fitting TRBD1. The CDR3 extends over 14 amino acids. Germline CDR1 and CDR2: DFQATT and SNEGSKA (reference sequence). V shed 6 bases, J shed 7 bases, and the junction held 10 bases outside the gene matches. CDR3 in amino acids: CSATPGQGGNEQFF. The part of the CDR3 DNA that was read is TGCAGTGCCACCCCGGGACAGGGTGGTAATGAG.

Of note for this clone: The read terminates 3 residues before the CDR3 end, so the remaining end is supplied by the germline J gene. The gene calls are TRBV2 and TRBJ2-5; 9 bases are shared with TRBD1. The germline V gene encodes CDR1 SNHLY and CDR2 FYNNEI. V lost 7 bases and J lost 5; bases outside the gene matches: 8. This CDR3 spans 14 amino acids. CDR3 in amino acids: CASNPGTGPETQYF. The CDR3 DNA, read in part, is TGTGCCAGCAACCCCGGGACAGGGCCGGAGACC.

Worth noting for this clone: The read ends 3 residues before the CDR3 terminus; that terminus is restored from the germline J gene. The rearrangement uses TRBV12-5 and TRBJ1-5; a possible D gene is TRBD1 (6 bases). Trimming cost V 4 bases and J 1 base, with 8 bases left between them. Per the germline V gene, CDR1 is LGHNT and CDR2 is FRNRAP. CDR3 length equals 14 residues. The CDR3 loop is CASGSGQSNQPQHF. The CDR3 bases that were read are TGTGCTAGTGGTTCGGGACAAAGCAATCAGCCC.

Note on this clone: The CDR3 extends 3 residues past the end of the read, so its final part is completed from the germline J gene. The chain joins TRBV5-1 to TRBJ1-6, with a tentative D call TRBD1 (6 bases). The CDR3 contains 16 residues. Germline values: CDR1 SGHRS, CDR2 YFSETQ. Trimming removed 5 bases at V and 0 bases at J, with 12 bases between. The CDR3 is CASSLDSSSYNSPLHF. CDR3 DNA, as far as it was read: TGCGCCAGCAGTCTGGACAGCAGCTCCTATAATTCACCC. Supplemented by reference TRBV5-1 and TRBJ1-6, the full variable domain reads KAGVTQTPRYLIKTRGQQVTLSCSPISGHRSVSWYQQTPGQGLQFLFEYFSETQRNKGNFPGRFSGRQFSNSRSEMNVSTLELGDSALYLCASSLDSSSYNSPLHFGNGTRLTVT.

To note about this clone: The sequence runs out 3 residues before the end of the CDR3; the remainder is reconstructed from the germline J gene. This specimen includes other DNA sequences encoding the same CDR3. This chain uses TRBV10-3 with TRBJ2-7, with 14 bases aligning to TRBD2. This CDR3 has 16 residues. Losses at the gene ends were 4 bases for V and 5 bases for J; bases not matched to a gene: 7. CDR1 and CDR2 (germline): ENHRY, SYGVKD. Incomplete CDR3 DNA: TGTGCCATCAGTGGCCCTCAGGGACTAGCGGGAGACGAG. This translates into CAISGPQGLAGDE. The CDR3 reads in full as CAISGPQGLAGDEQYF.

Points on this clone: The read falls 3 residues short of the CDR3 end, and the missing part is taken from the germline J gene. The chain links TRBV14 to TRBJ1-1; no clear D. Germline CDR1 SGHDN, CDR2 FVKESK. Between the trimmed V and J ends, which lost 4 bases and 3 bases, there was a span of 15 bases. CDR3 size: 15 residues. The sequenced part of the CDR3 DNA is TGTGCCAGCAGCCCGAGGGCCCGAACGCACACTGAA. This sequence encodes CASSPRARTHTE. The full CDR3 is CASSPRARTHTEAFF. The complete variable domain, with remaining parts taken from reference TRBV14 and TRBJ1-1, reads EAGVTQFPSHSVIEKGQTVTLRCDPISGHDNLYWYRRVMGKEIKFLLHFVKESKQDESGMPNNRFLAERTGGTYSTLKVQPAELEDSGVYFCASSPRARTHTEAFFGQGTRLTVV.

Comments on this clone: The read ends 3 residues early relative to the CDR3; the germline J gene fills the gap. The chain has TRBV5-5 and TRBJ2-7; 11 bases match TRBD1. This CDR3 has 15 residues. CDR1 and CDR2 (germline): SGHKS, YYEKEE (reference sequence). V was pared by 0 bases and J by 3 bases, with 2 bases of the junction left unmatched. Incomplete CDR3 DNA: TGTGCCAGCAGCTTGGCCGGGACAGGGGGCTACGAG. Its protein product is CASSLAGTGGYE. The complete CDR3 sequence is CASSLAGTGGYEQYF.

CDR3 DNA, as far as it was read: TGTGCCACGTTGACAGGGGCTAGCACAGATACG. Translated, it gives CATLTGASTDT. The complete CDR3 reads CATLTGASTDTQYF. J is TRBJ2-3 and V is TRBV10-3, with TRBD1 identical over 8 bases. The read terminates 3 residues ahead of where the CDR3 ends, so the germline J gene completes it. Germline CDR1 ENHRY, CDR2 SYGVKD. The V segment lost 10 bases and the J segment 0 bases; nucleotides outside the gene matches: 6. The CDR3 covers 14 residues.

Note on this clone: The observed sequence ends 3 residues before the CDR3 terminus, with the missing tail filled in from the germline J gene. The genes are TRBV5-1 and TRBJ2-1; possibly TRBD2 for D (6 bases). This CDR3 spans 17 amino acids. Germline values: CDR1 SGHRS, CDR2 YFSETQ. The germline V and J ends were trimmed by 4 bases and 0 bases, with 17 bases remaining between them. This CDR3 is CASSPGTLNNSYNEQFF. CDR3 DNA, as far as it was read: TGCGCCAGCAGCCCTGGGACTCTCAATAACTCCTACAATGAG.

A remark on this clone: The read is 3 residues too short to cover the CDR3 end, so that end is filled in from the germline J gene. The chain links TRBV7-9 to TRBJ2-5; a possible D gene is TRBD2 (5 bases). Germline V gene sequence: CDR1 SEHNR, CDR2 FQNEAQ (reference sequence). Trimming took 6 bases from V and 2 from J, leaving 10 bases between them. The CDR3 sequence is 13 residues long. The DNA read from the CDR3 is TGTGCCAGCAGTAACCGGGGACAAGAGACC. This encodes CASSNRGQET. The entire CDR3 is CASSNRGQETQYF.

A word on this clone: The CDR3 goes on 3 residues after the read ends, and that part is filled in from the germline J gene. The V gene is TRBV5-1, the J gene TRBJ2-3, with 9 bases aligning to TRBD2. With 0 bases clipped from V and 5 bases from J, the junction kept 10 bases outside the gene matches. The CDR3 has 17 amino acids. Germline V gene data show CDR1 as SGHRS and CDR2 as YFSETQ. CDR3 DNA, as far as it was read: TGCGCCAGCAGCTTGGCATATGCGGGGGGGGGCGAAGATACG. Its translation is CASSLAYAGGGEDT. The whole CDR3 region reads CASSLAYAGGGEDTQYF.

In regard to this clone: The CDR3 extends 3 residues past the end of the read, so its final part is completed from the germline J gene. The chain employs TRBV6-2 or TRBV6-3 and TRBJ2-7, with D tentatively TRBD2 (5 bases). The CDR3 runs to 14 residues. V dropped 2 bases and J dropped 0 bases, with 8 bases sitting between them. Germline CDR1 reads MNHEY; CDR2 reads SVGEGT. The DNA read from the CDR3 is TGTGCCAGCAGTTACGACTATAGCTCCTACGAG. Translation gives CASSYDYSSYE. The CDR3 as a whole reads CASSYDYSSYEQYF.

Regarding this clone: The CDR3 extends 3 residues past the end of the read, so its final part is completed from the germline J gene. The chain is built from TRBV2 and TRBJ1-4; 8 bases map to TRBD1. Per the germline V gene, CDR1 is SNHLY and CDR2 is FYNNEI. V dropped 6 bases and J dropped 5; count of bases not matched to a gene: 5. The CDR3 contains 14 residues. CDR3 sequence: CASSLGQVNEKLFF. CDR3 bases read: TGTGCCAGCAGCCTGGGACAGGTCAATGAAAAA. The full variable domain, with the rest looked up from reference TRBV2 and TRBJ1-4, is EPEVTQTPSHQVTQMGQEVILRCVPISNHLYFYWYRQILGQKVEFLVSFYNNEISEKSEIFDDQFSVERPDGSNFTLKIRSTKLEDSAMYFCASSLGQVNEKLFFGSGTQLSVL.

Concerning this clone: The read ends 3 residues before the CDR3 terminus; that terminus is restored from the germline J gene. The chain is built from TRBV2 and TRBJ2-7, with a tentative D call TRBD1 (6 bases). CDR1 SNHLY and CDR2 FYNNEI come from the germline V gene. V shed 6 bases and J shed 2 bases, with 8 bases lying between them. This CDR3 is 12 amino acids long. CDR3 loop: CASRGGTYEQYF. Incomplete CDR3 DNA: TGTGCCAGCAGAGGGGGAACCTACGAG.

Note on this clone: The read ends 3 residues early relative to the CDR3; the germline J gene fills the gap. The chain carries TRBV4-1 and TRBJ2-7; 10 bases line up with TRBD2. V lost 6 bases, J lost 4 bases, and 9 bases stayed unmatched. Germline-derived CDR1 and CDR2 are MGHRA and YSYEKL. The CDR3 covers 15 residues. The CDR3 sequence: CASSLDLAGVYEQYF. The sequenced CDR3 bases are TGCGCCAGCAGTTTGGACCTAGCGGGGGTGTACGAG.

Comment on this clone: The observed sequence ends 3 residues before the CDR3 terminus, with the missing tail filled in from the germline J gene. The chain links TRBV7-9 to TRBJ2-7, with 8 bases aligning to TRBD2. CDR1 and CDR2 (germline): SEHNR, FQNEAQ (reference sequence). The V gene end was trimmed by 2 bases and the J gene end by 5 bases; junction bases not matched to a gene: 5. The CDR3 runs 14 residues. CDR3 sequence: CASSLSGGINEQYF. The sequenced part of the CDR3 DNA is TGTGCCAGCAGCTTATCGGGGGGGATCAACGAG.

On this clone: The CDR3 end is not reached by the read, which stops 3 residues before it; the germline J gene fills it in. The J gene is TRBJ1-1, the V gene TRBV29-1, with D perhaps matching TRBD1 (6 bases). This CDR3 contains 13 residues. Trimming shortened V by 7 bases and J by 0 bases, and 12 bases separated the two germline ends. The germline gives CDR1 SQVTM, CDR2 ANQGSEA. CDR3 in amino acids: CSAQQGMNTEAFF. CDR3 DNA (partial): TGCAGCGCACAACAGGGTATGAACACTGAA.

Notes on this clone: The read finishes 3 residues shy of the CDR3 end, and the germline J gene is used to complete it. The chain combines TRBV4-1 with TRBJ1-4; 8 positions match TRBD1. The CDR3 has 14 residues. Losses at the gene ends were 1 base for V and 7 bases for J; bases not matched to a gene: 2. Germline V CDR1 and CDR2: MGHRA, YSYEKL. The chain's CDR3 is CASSQGQGAEKLFF. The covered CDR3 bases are TGCGCCAGCAGCCAAGGGCAGGGGGCTGAAAAA.

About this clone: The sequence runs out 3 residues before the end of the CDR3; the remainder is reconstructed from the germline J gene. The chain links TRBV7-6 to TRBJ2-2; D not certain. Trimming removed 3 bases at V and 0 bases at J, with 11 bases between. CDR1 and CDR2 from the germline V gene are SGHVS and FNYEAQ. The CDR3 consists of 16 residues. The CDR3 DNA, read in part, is TGTGCCAGCAGCTTGAGACAAACCGCGAACACCGGGGAG. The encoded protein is CASSLRQTANTGE. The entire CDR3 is CASSLRQTANTGELFF. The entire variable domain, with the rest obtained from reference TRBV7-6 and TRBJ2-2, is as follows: GAGVSQSPRYKVTKRGQDVALRCDPISGHVSLYWYRQALGQGPEFLTYFNYEAQQDKSGLPNDRFSAERPEGSISTLTIQRTEQRDSAMYRCASSLRQTANTGELFFGEGSRLTVL.

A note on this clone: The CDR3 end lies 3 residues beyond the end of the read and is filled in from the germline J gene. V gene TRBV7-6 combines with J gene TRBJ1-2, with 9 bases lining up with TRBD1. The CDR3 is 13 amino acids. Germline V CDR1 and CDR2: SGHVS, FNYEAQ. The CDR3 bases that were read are TGTGCCAGCAGCAGAACAGGGGGCGGAGGC. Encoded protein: CASSRTGGGG. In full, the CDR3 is CASSRTGGGGYTF.